The entry below describes one TCR beta chain. Its antigen is not known. The data were taken from a study of T cell responses to AZD1222 COVID-19 vaccine. Study-wide findings and caveats: Spike-specific TCR breadth and depth went up after people got two AZD1222 doses. Baseline serology detected seropositivity in only five to seven AZD1222 recipients. Clonal diversity was possibly underestimated; the donors were predominantly white British and more often female. Only after the peak T cell response were repertoires sampled.

V lost 8 bases, J lost 2 bases, and 10 bases lay in between. The CDR3 has 13 residues. The germline gives CDR1 LNHDA, CDR2 SQIVND (reference sequence). Sequencing used immunoSEQ multiplex PCR; TCRdb keeps in-frame clones, though not all of them. The profile shows 120,000 or so clones, around 83% of them singletons. The sequence was collected from an adult who received the AZD1222 COVID-19 vaccine. The chain combines TRBV19 with TRBJ1-3, with D unclear. This material consisted of peripheral blood, taken 28 days after the second AZD1222 dose. CDR3 in DNA: TGTGCCAGTGTGCCCGGAACTGGAAACACCATATATTTT. Its protein is CASVPGTGNTIYF.